This T cell receptor (beta chain) was observed in a study of vaccination and CD4 T cells after COVID-19. The wider study: Post-vaccine specimens were obtained a median around 72 days after dose two (range 14 to 241).

This clonotype turned up a few times. Antigen: not known. The CDR3 contains 14 residues. Deletions cut 3 bases from V and 4 bases from J, with 12 bases between. Oncomine TCR Beta short-read sequencing was applied to DNA from cultured CD4+ T cells. MiXCR, run by TCRdb on the PCR reads, gives a single entry per CDR3 protein. In the table there are approximately 4,100 distinct CDR3 sequences, roughly a fifth of which are singletons. Treatment given: approximately nine-day PBMC culture with coronavirus spike peptide pools or control peptides (ViraFEST assay). Fewer than 2.5 million PBMCs per well were cultured with 8.5 to 10 IU/ml IL-2 and approximately 10 ug/ml peptide pools.

The chain couples TRBV12-3 or TRBV12-4 to TRBJ1-2, with D possibly matching TRBD1 (5 bases). The sequence was obtained from a human donor who had recovered from COVID-19. The sequenced sample consisted of CD4+ T cells from blood, cultured in vitro. CDR3 sequence (DNA): TGTGCCAGCAGTTTCGGGGGGAGTGTCTATGGCTACACCTTC. Translating it yields CASSFGGSVYGYTF.